This T cell receptor beta chain is from a study of blood T cells in healthy people across ages. From germline, CDR1 is MNHEY and CDR2 SVGAGI. CDR3 size: 17 residues. V lost 0 bases to trimming and J lost 1 base, with 15 bases between them. Alongside a J-beta primer mix, a sample-barcoded 5' primer served in a second PCR lasting roughly 7 to 11 cycles. TCRdb recomputed calls from the 5' RACE reads with MiXCR, one row per CDR3 protein. The sample lists 1.5 million to 1.8 million distinct CDR3 sequences; approximately 43% were seen once. This clonotype has more than one count but fewer than ten. The gene calls are TRBV6-5 and TRBJ1-1; unclear D gene. This receptor was taken from a young woman in good health. The specimen was blood. In DNA form, the CDR3 reads TGTGCCAGCAGTTACTCACCGGGAACTCCTGCGAACACTGAAGCTTTCTTT. Translation: CASSYSPGTPANTEAFF.